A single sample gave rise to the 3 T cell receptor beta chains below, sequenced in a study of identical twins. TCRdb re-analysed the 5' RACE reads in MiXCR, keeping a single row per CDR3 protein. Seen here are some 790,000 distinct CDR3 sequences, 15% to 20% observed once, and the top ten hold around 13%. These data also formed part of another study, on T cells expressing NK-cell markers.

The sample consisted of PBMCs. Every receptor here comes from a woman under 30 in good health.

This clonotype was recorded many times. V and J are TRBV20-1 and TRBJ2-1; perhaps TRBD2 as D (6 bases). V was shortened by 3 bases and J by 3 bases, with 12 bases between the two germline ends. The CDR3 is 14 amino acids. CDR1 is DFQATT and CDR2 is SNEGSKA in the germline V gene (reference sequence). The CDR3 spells CSARVGSGYNEQFF. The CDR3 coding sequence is TGCAGTGCTAGGGTGGGTAGCGGCTACAATGAGCAGTTCTTC.

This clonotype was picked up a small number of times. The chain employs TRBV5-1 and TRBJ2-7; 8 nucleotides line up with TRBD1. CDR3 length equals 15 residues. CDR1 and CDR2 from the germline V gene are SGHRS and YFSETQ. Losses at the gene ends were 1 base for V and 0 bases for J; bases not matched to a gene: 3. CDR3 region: CASSLWTGSSYEQYF. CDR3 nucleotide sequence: TGCGCCAGCAGCTTGTGGACAGGGAGCTCCTACGAGCAGTACTTC.

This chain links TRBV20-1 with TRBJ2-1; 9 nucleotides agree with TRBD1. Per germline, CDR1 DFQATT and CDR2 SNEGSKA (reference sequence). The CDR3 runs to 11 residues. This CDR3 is CRGTGRGEQFF. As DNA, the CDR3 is TGCAGGGGGACAGGGAGGGGTGAGCAGTTCTTC.